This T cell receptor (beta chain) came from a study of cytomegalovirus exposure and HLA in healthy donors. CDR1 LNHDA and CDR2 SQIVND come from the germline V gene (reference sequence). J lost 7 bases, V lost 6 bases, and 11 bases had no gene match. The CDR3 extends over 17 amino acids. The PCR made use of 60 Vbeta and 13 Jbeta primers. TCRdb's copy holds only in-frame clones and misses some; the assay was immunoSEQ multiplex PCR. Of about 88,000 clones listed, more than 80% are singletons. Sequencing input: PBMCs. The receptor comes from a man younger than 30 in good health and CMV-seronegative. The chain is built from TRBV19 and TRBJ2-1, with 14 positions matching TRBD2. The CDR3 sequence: CASSLRLTSGRGNEQFF. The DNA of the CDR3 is TGTGCCAGTAGCCTCCGATTGACTAGCGGGAGGGGGAATGAGCAGTTCTTC.